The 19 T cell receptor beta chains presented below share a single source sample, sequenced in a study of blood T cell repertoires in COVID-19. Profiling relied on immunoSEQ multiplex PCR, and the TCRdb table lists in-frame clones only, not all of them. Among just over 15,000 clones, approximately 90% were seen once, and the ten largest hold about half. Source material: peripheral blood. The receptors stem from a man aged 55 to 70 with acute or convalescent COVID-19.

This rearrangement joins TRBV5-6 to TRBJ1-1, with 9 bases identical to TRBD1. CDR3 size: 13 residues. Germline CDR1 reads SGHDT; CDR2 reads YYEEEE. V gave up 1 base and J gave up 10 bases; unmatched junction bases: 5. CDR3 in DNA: TGTGCCAGCAGCTTGCCGGGGACAGGGTCAGCTTTCTTT. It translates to CASSLPGTGSAFF.

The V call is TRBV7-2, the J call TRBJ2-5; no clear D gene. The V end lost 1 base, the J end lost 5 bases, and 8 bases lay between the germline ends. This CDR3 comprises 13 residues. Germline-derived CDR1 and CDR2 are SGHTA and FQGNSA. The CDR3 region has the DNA TGTGCCAGCAGCTTAGAGATCCGGGAGACCCAGTACTTC. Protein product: CASSLEIRETQYF.

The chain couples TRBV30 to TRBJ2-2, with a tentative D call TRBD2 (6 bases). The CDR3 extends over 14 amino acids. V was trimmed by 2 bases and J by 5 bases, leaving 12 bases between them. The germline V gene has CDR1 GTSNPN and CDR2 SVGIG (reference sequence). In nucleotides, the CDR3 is TGTGCCTGGAGTAGGATGGGGACTACCGGGGAGCTGTTTTTT. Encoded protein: CAWSRMGTTGELFF.

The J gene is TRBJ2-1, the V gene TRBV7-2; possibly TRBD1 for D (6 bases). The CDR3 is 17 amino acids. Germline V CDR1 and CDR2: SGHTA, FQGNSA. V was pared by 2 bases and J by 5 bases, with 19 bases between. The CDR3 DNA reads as TGTGCCAGCAGCTTACTATCCACAGGGCTTGCAAACAATGAGCAGTTCTTC. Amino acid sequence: CASSLLSTGLANNEQFF.

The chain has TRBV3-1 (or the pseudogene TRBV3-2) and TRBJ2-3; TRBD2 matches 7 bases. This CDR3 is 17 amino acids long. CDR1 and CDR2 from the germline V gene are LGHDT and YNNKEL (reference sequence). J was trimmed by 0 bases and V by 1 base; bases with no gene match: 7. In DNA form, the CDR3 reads TGTGCCAGCAGCCAAGGCATGGGCGGGGGAAGCACAGATACGCAGTATTTT. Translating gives CASSQGMGGGSTDTQYF.

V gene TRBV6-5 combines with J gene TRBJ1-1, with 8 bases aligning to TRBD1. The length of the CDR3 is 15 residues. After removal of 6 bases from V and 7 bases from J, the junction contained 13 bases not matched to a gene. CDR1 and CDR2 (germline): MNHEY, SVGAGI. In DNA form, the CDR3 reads TGTGCCAGCAGCATTACGGACAGGGTGAGTGATGAAGCTTTCTTT. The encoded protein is CASSITDRVSDEAFF.

The CDR3 loop reads CASSPSTGPTKNIQYF. The CDR3 DNA sequence: TGTGCCAGCAGCCCGTCGACAGGGCCGACCAAAAACATTCAGTACTTC. This rearrangement joins TRBV11-2 to TRBJ2-4; TRBD1 aligns across 7 bases. Trimming took 5 bases from V and 2 from J; bases not matched to a gene: 9. This CDR3 comprises 16 residues. Germline-derived CDR1 and CDR2 are SGHAT and FQNNGV.

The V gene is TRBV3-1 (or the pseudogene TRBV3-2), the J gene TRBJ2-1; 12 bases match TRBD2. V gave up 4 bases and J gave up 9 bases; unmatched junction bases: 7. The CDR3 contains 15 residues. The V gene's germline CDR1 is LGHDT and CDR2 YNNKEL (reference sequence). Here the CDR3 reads CASSRVLAGGSEQFF. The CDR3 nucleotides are TGTGCCAGCAGCCGAGTACTAGCGGGAGGTAGTGAGCAGTTCTTC.

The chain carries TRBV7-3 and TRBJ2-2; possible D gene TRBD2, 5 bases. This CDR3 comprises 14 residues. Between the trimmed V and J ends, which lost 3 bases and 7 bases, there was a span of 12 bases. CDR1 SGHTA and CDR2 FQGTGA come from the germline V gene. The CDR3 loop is CASSFAGGVGELFF. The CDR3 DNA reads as TGTGCCAGCAGCTTTGCGGGTGGGGTCGGGGAGCTGTTTTTT.

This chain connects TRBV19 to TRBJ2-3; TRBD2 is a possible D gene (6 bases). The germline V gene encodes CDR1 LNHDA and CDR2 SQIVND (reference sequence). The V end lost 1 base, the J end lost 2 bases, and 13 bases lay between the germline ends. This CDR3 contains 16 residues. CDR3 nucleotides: TGTGCCAGTAGTATAGGACGGTGGACTAACACAGATACGCAGTATTTT. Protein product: CASSIGRWTNTDTQYF.

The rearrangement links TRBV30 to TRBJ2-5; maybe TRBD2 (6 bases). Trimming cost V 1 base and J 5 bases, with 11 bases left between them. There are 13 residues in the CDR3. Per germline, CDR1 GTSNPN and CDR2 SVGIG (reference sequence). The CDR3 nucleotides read TGTGCCTGGAGTGGGCTAGCGATGGAGACCCAGTACTTC. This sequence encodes CAWSGLAMETQYF.

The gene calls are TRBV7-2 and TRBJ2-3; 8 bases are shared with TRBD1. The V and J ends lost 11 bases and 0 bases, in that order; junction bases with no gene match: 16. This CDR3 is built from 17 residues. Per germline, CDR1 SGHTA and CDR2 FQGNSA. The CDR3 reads CAGKGGQELSSTDTQYF. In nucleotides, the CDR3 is TGTGCCGGAAAAGGGGGACAGGAGCTCTCTAGCACAGATACGCAGTATTTT.

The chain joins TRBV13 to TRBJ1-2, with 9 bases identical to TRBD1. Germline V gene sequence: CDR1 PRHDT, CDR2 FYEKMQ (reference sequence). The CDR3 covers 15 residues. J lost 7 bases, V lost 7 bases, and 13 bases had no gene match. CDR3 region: CASTIVRDRAGGYTF. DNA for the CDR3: TGTGCCAGCACGATCGTCAGGGACAGGGCGGGTGGCTACACCTTC.

CDR3 DNA: TGTGCCAGCAGCCCCGACAGGGTATCCTTCTATGGCTACACCTTC. Encoded protein: CASSPDRVSFYGYTF. The chain recombines TRBV5-4 with TRBJ1-2, with 7 bases identical to TRBD1. Per the germline V gene, CDR1 is SGHNT and CDR2 is YYREEE (reference sequence). Trimming took 4 bases from V and 4 from J; bases not matched to a gene: 10. There are 15 residues in the CDR3. Supplemented by reference TRBV5-4 and TRBJ1-2, the full variable domain reads ETGVTQSPTHLIKTRGQQVTLRCSSQSGHNTVSWYQQALGQGPQFIFQYYREEENGRGNFPPRFSGLQFPNYSSELNVNALELDDSALYLCASSPDRVSFYGYTFGSGTRLTVV.

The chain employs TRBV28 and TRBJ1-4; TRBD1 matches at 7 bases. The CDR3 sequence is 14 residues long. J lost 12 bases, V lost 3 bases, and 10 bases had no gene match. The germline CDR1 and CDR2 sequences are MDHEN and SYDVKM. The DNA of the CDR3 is TGTGCCAGCAGTTTTAGGGGGCAGTTCCAGGAACTGTTTTTT. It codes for CASSFRGQFQELFF. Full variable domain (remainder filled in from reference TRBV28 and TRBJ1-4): DVKVTQSSRYLVKRTGEKVFLECVQDMDHENMFWYRQDPGLGLRLIYFSYDVKMKEKGDIPEGYSVSREKKERFSLILESASTNQTSMYLCASSFRGQFQELFFGSGTQLSVL.

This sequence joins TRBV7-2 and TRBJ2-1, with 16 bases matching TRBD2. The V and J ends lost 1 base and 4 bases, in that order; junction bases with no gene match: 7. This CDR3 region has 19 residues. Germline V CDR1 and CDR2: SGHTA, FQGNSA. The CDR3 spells CASSLEGTSGRVGYNEQFF. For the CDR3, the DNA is TGTGCCAGCAGCTTAGAAGGGACTAGCGGGAGGGTGGGGTACAATGAGCAGTTCTTC.

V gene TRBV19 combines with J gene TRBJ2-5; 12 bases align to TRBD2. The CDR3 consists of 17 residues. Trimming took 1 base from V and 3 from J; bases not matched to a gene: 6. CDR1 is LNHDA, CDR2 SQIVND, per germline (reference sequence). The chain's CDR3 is CASSIGLAGGPEETQYF. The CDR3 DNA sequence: TGTGCCAGTAGTATAGGTCTAGCGGGGGGGCCAGAAGAGACCCAGTACTTC.

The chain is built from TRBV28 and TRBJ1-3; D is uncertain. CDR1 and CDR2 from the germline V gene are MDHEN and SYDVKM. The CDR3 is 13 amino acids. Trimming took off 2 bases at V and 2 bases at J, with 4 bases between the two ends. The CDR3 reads CASSLAAGNTIYF. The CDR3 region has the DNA TGTGCCAGCAGTTTAGCAGCTGGAAACACCATATATTTT.

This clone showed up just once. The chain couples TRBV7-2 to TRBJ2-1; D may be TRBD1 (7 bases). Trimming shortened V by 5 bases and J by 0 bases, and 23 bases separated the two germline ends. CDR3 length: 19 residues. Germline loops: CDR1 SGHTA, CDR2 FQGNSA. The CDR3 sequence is CASSPAGQRNVPSYNEQFF. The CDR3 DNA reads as TGTGCCAGCAGCCCCGCGGGACAGCGGAATGTTCCCTCCTACAATGAGCAGTTCTTC.